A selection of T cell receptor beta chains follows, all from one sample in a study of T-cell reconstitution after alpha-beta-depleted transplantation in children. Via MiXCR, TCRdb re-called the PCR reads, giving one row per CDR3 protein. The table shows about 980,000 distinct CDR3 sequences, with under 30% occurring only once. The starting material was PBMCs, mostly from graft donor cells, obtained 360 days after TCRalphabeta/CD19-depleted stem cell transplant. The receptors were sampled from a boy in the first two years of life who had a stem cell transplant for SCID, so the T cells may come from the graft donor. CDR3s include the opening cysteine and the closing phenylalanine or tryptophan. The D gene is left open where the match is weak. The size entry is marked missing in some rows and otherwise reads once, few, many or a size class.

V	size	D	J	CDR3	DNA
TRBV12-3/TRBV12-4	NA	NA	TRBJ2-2	CASSGGTEAPGELFF	TGTGCCAGCAGCGGGGGGACAGAAGCACCCGGGGAGCTGTTTTTT
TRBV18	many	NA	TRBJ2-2	CASSPSHSSTNTGELFF	TGTGCCAGCTCACCATCCCACAGTTCAACGAACACCGGGGAGCTGTTTTTT
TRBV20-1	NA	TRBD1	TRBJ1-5	CSAHTGQGLKNQPQHF	TGCAGTGCCCATACGGGACAGGGCCTAAAAAATCAGCCCCAGCATTTT
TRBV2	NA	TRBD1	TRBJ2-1	CASSEGQAKSSYNEQFF	TGTGCCAGCAGTGAGGGACAGGCCAAGAGCTCCTACAATGAGCAGTTCTTC
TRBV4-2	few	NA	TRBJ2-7	CASSQLGGSPLLYEQYF	TGTGCCAGCAGTCAACTTGGAGGATCCCCACTCCTCTACGAGCAGTACTTC
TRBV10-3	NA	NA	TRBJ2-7	CATGGTNTYEQYF	TGTGCCACCGGGGGGACAAACACCTACGAGCAGTACTTC
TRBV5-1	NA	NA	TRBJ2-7	CASSPGVLGSYEQYF	TGCGCCAGCAGCCCCGGGGTTCTGGGCTCCTACGAGCAGTACTTC
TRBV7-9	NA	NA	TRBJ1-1	CASTVHMATEAFF	TGTGCCAGCACCGTTCACATGGCTACTGAAGCTTTCTTT
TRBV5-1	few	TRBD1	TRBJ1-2	CASARDRVVYGYTF	TGCGCCAGCGCAAGGGACAGGGTGGTCTATGGCTACACCTTC
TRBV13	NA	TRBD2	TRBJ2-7	CASSSQSRLAGALQDEQYF	TGTGCCAGCAGCTCCCAAAGCCGACTAGCGGGGGCCCTGCAGGACGAGCAGTACTTC
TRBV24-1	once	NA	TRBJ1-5	CATSDGALGPQHF	TGTGCCACCAGTGATGGGGCCCTAGGGCCCCAGCATTTT
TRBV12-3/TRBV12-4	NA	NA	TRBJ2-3	CASSYSAMTGTKADTQYF	TGTGCCAGCAGTTATTCGGCCATGACCGGGACCAAGGCAGATACGCAGTATTTT
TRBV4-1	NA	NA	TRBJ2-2	CASTNLLGAGELFF	TGCGCCAGCACCAACTTATTGGGGGCCGGGGAGCTGTTTTTT
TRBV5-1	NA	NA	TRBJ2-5	CASSNQPTTGGETQYF	TGCGCCAGCAGTAACCAGCCCACGACAGGTGGGGAGACCCAGTACTTC
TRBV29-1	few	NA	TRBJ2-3	CSVEIGLHTDTQYF	TGCAGCGTTGAAATAGGACTCCACACAGATACGCAGTATTTT
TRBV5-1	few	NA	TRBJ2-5	CASSIGTRETQYF	TGCGCCAGCAGCATCGGGACAAGAGAGACCCAGTACTTC
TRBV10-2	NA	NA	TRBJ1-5	CASSEGPENQPQHF	TGCGCCAGCAGTGAGGGCCCTGAGAATCAGCCCCAGCATTTT
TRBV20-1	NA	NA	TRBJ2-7	CSARGWQGYEQYF	TGCAGTGCTAGAGGGTGGCAGGGCTACGAGCAGTACTTC
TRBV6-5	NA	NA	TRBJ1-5	CASRLQYSNQPQHF	TGTGCCAGCAGGTTACAATATAGCAATCAGCCCCAGCATTTT
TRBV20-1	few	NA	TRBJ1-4	CSGLGDEKLFF	TGCAGTGGATTGGGAGACGAAAAACTGTTTTTT